Sequencing of this T cell receptor (beta chain) was carried out in a study of blood T cell repertoires in COVID-19. Overall study context: T cells, B-cell-depleted T cells, or PBMCs provided the cDNA or gDNA that served as material.

Looked up from germline, CDR1 is SGHVS and CDR2 is FNYEAQ. The CDR3 has 16 residues. V lost 2 bases, J lost 10 bases, and 10 bases stayed unmatched. Authors' data handling: For nucleated cells, counts were estimated from reference gene primer amplification. Here immunoSEQ multiplex PCR was the method, and the copy in TCRdb shows in-frame clones only, minus some. That table gives V, J and clone size, and the DNA gave D and trimming. Seen here are approximately 58,000 clones, more than 80% observed once, and the top ten hold around 10%. The sequence was obtained from an elderly woman with active COVID-19. This chain uses TRBV7-6 with TRBJ2-1, with TRBD2 identical over 11 bases. Sequenced material: peripheral blood. CDR3 in DNA: TGTGCCAGCAGCTTATCGGGACTAGCGGTTCTCCCCGAGCAGTTCTTC. Translation: CASSLSGLAVLPEQFF.